The present T cell receptor beta chain was sequenced within a study of T cell repertoires in cytomegalovirus infection. The CDR3 extends over 17 amino acids. Germline V gene data show CDR1 as SGHVS and CDR2 as FQNEAQ. Losses at the gene ends were 2 bases for V and 1 base for J; bases not matched to a gene: 7. TCRdb analysed the reads with MiXCR anew, one entry per CDR3 protein. This sample carries more than 35,000 distinct CDR3 sequences, roughly 54% of them seen once, and the ten largest clones take roughly 90%. On this clonotype itself: What it recognizes is unknown.

The specimen comprised CD8+ T cells from cultured PBMCs, sampled from culture after CMV antigen stimulation. The origin of this receptor is a human donor in good health (CMV status not recorded). Some clones in this sample may be carry-over from other donors' samples. The rearrangement uses TRBV7-8 and TRBJ2-2, with 7 bases that match TRBD2. CDR3 sequence reads: CASSLLGGEGNTGELFF. Here the CDR3 DNA reads TGTGCCAGCAGCTTATTGGGTGGGGAGGGGAACACCGGGGAGCTGTTTTTT.